One T cell receptor (beta chain) is described in this entry. Its antigen is as yet unknown. This record belongs to a study of cytomegalovirus exposure and HLA in healthy donors. Study at large: HLA-typed donors were the source of approximately 85 million unique TCRs, which an early data release held.

60 Vbeta and 13 Jbeta primers were used in PCR. Profiled with immunoSEQ multiplex PCR; TCRdb holds only in-frame clones, not every one. There are just under 90,000 clones in the sample, with 5.5% to 6.5% held by the top ten. General study findings and limits: Later analysis indicated greater clonal expansion among HLA-associated TCR beta chains than among equally common other chains.

Sequenced material: PBMCs. This receptor was identified in a girl aged 10-17 years in good health and CMV-seropositive.

The CDR3 nucleotides are TGCGCCAGCAGCCCGTCATCAGGGTCCCGTCAGCCCCAGCATTTT. Translating gives CASSPSSGSRQPQHF. The rearrangement uses TRBV4-1 and TRBJ1-5; D is perhaps TRBD1 (5 bases). CDR3 length: 15 residues. The V and J ends lost 4 bases and 6 bases respectively, with 16 bases between them. The germline V gene has CDR1 MGHRA and CDR2 YSYEKL.